These 30 T cell receptor beta chains were all obtained from the same sample, sequenced in a study of blood T cell repertoires in COVID-19. The repertoire was sequenced with immunoSEQ multiplex PCR; TCRdb's copy has only in-frame clones and lacks some. The data show tens of thousands of clones, about 83% seen once. The sample taken for sequencing was peripheral blood. The origin of the receptors is a man aged 70 or older with COVID-19, enrolled during active disease.

This sequence joins TRBV7-8 and TRBJ1-2; D might be TRBD1 (6 bases). The CDR3 extends over 14 amino acids. Germline CDR1 SGHVS, CDR2 FQNEAQ. Trimming removed 3 bases at V and 0 bases at J, with 8 bases between. For the CDR3, the DNA is TGTGCCAGCAGCTTGGACAGCGCTAACTATGGCTACACCTTC. Protein product: CASSLDSANYGYTF.

The chain recombines TRBV20-1 with TRBJ2-7; possible D gene TRBD1, 6 bases. The V gene lost 3 bases and the J gene lost 3 bases, with 15 bases spanning the gap. Germline lookup yields CDR1 DFQATT and CDR2 SNEGSKA (reference sequence). The CDR3 sequence is 14 residues long. The CDR3 sequence: CSASDGQIYYEQYF. CDR3 bases: TGCAGTGCTAGTGATGGACAGATATACTACGAGCAGTACTTC.

This clone was seen a handful of times. CDR3 region: CATSDRPGLAVFFVRTDTQYF. The CDR3 nucleotides read TGTGCCACCAGTGATCGCCCGGGACTAGCGGTTTTTTTTGTCAGGACAGATACGCAGTATTTT. V is TRBV24-1 and J is TRBJ2-3, with 11 bases lining up with TRBD2. V dropped 3 bases and J dropped 3; count of bases not matched to a gene: 19. The germline gives CDR1 KGHDR, CDR2 SFDVKD. The CDR3 runs 21 residues.

The chain uses TRBV28 and TRBJ1-2; D gene ambiguous. This CDR3 has 14 residues. V lost 3 bases and J 4 bases, leaving 12 bases between the germline ends. Germline assignment: CDR1 MDHEN and CDR2 SYDVKM. The CDR3 coding sequence is TGTGCCAGCAGTTTCCCGCTGGCGGCCTATGGCTACACCTTC. Translation: CASSFPLAAYGYTF.

This clone was detected ten times or more. The chain joins TRBV3-1 (or the pseudogene TRBV3-2) to TRBJ2-7, with D maybe TRBD2 (6 bases). The V and J ends lost 1 base and 5 bases respectively, with 15 bases between them. Germline V gene sequence: CDR1 LGHDT, CDR2 YNNKEL (reference sequence). There are 15 residues in the CDR3. The CDR3 spells CASSQGLGGRNEQYF. The DNA for the CDR3 is TGTGCCAGCAGCCAAGGATTGGGGGGAAGGAACGAGCAGTACTTC.

This clone was seen once. The rearrangement uses TRBV5-5 and TRBJ1-1; D perhaps matches TRBD1 (6 bases). The V end was cut by 2 bases, the J end by 2 bases, with 10 bases between. Germline values: CDR1 SGHKS, CDR2 YYEKEE (reference sequence). The CDR3 spans 14 residues. Here the CDR3 DNA reads TGTGCCAGCAGCTTCTTCGGGACAAACACTGAAGCTTTCTTT. Residues: CASSFFGTNTEAFF. Full variable domain (outside the CDR3, taken from reference TRBV5-5 and TRBJ1-1): DAGVTQSPTHLIKTRGQQVTLRCSPISGHKSVSWYQQVLGQGPQFIFQYYEKEERGRGNFPDRFSARQFPNYSSELNVNALLLGDSALYLCASSFFGTNTEAFFGQGTRLTVV.

The V call is TRBV10-3, the J call TRBJ2-1; D is possibly TRBD1 (6 bases). Germline loops: CDR1 ENHRY, CDR2 SYGVKD. This CDR3 contains 16 residues. Trimming left V 5 bases short and J 3 bases short, with 17 bases between. The CDR3 coding sequence is TGTGCCATCAGTCCTTCGACAGGAGAGGTCTACAATGAGCAGTTCTTC. Its translation: CAISPSTGEVYNEQFF.

The chain joins TRBV9 to TRBJ2-1, with 12 bases that match TRBD1. The CDR3 consists of 15 residues. V shed 3 bases, J shed 8 bases, and the junction held 6 bases outside the gene matches. CDR1 is SGDLS, CDR2 YYNGEE, per germline. CDR3 coding DNA: TGTGCCAGCAGCGCAGTCGGGACAGGGGGCGATGAGCAGTTCTTC. Its translation: CASSAVGTGGDEQFF.

The sample holds a few counts of this clone. The CDR3 reads CASSESSGGYEQYF. The CDR3 nucleotides are TGTGCCAGCAGTGAATCTAGCGGGGGCTACGAGCAGTACTTC. J is TRBJ2-7 and V is TRBV2; 10 nucleotides align to TRBD2. Per the germline V gene, CDR1 is SNHLY and CDR2 is FYNNEI. The CDR3 runs to 14 residues. Trimming removed 2 bases from V and 3 bases from J; junction bases left unmatched: 1. Using reference TRBV2 and TRBJ2-7 for the parts outside the CDR3, the full variable domain is EPEVTQTPSHQVTQMGQEVILRCVPISNHLYFYWYRQILGQKVEFLVSFYNNEISEKSEIFDDQFSVERPDGSNFTLKIRSTKLEDSAMYFCASSESSGGYEQYFGPGTRLTVT.

Note on this clone: An end of the junction differs from the germline gene, which may be a read error. This chain uses TRBV5-1 with TRBJ2-1, with TRBD2 identical over 8 bases. Germline V lookup: CDR1 SGHRS, CDR2 YFSETQ. The length of the CDR3 is 16 residues. The CDR3 nucleotides read TGCGCCAGCACCTTGTCGGGCGGGGGGAGAGGGAATGAGCAGTTCTTC. It yields the protein CASTLSGGGRGNEQFF. Supplemented by reference TRBV5-1 and TRBJ2-1, the full variable domain reads KAGVTQTPRYLIKTRGQQVTLSCSPISGHRSVSWYQQTPGQGLQFLFEYFSETQRNKGNFPGRFSGRQFSNSRSEMNVSTLELGDSALYLCASTLSGGGRGNEQFFGPGTRLTVL.

In this sample, this clone turned up once. This chain joins TRBV7-2 and TRBJ2-1; the D is unclear. Germline values: CDR1 SGHTA, CDR2 FQGNSA. The CDR3 is 13 amino acids. The V and J ends lost 1 base and 7 bases respectively, with 8 bases between them. The CDR3 DNA sequence: TGTGCCAGCAGCTTAGTGCGTCAAAATGAGCAGTTCTTC. Translated: CASSLVRQNEQFF.

The gene calls are TRBV24-1 and TRBJ2-7; TRBD2 matches at 8 bases. This CDR3 is 15 amino acids long. The V gene end was trimmed by 2 bases and the J gene end by 2 bases; junction bases not matched to a gene: 4. CDR1 is KGHDR, CDR2 SFDVKD, per germline. CDR3 coding DNA: TGTGCCACCAGTGATTCGGGACTAGGCCCCTACGAGCAGTACTTC. It codes for CATSDSGLGPYEQYF.

This clone was seen once. The CDR3 loop is CASSYWARGNTEAFF. DNA of the CDR3: TGTGCCAGCAGTTACTGGGCCCGGGGGAACACTGAAGCTTTCTTT. The chain is built from TRBV6-2 or TRBV6-3 and TRBJ1-1; D gene uncertain. Germline values: CDR1 MNHEY, CDR2 SVGEGT. Trimming left V 1 base short and J 1 base short, with 10 bases between. The length of the CDR3 is 15 residues.

The chain uses TRBV7-2 and TRBJ1-1; 8 positions match TRBD1. Germline V gene data show CDR1 as SGHTA and CDR2 as FQGNSA. The CDR3 has 15 amino acids. Trimming removed 6 bases from V and 4 bases from J; junction bases left unmatched: 10. DNA for the CDR3: TGTGCCAGCAGTTTTCGTCAGGGGGCTCTCACTGAAGCTTTCTTT. Translating it yields CASSFRQGALTEAFF.

The genes are TRBV5-1 and TRBJ1-2; 9 bases align to TRBD1. The CDR3 length is 15 residues. Germline CDR1 SGHRS, CDR2 YFSETQ. The J segment lost 7 bases and the V segment lost 1 base, leaving 8 bases of the junction unmatched. The CDR3 reads CASSLTQGAISGYTF. The CDR3 DNA reads TGCGCCAGCAGCTTGACACAGGGGGCTATAAGTGGCTACACCTTC. The whole variable domain, filled in from reference TRBV5-1 and TRBJ1-2, reads KAGVTQTPRYLIKTRGQQVTLSCSPISGHRSVSWYQQTPGQGLQFLFEYFSETQRNKGNFPGRFSGRQFSNSRSEMNVSTLELGDSALYLCASSLTQGAISGYTFGSGTRLTVV.

The rearrangement joins TRBV29-1 to TRBJ2-7, with TRBD2 as a possible D gene (5 bases). In germline, CDR1 is SQVTM, CDR2 ANQGSEA. V shed 4 bases and J shed 4 bases, with 5 bases lying between them. This CDR3 has 10 amino acids. This chain's CDR3 is CSVGEYEQYF. The CDR3 region has the DNA TGCAGCGTTGGGGAGTACGAGCAGTACTTC.

V is TRBV6-2 or TRBV6-3 and J is TRBJ1-2; no clear D gene. The CDR3 extends over 13 amino acids. CDR1 is MNHEY and CDR2 is SVGEGT in the germline V gene. Trimming pared 4 bases from V and 4 bases from J, leaving 10 bases between. CDR3 in DNA: TGTGCCAGCAGTTCCCCGGACTTCTATGGCTACACCTTC. It translates to CASSSPDFYGYTF.

J is TRBJ2-2 and V is TRBV9, with D possibly TRBD2 on 6 matching bases. Trimming stripped 6 bases from V and 0 bases from J, with 6 bases between. The CDR3 has 13 residues. CDR1 and CDR2 from the germline V gene are SGDLS and YYNGEE. Here the CDR3 DNA reads TGTGCCAGCAAGCGGGCGAACACCGGGGAGCTGTTTTTT. Protein product: CASKRANTGELFF.

The chain employs TRBV27 and TRBJ2-7, with TRBD2 matching over 15 bases. V was pared by 4 bases and J by 7 bases, with 8 bases of the junction left unmatched. Germline-derived CDR1 and CDR2 are MNHEY and SMNVEV (reference sequence). This CDR3 comprises 16 residues. DNA of the CDR3: TGTGCCAGCAGTTCGGGACTAGCGGGAGGTCAAGGGGAGCAGTACTTC. Its translation is CASSSGLAGGQGEQYF.

CDR3 sequence reads: CASSPGGDQPQHF. CDR3 DNA: TGTGCCAGCAGCCCAGGGGGCGATCAGCCCCAGCATTTT. The chain recombines TRBV7-9 with TRBJ1-5; TRBD1 agrees at 8 bases. Germline loops: CDR1 SEHNR, CDR2 FQNEAQ (reference sequence). The CDR3 consists of 13 residues. J gave up 5 bases and V 5 bases, and 2 bases lay outside the gene matches. Together with reference TRBV7-9 and TRBJ1-5, the CDR3 gives the full variable domain: DTGVSQNPRHKITKRGQNVTFRCDPISEHNRLYWYRQTLGQGPEFLTYFQNEAQLEKSRLLSDRFSAERPKGSFSTLEIQRTEQGDSAMYLCASSPGGDQPQHFGDGTRLSIL.

The V gene is TRBV11-3, the J gene TRBJ2-5; no definite D call. Germline V gives CDR1 SGHNT, CDR2 YENEEA. The CDR3 is made up of 12 amino acids. Trimming stripped 5 bases from V and 3 bases from J, with 7 bases between. CDR3 bases: TGTGCCAGCAGCCGCAGTGAAGAGACCCAGTACTTC. Encoded protein: CASSRSEETQYF.

V gene TRBV10-3 combines with J gene TRBJ2-1; D gene unclear. This CDR3 is 13 amino acids long. Trimming removed 8 bases from V and 4 bases from J, with 12 bases in between. The germline V gene has CDR1 ENHRY and CDR2 SYGVKD. As DNA, the CDR3 is TGTGCCATCGGTCCCCTAGGATACAATGAGCAGTTCTTC. It specifies CAIGPLGYNEQFF.

This clone has just one count. This chain links TRBV19 with TRBJ2-7; 8 positions match TRBD1. CDR1 is LNHDA, CDR2 SQIVND, per germline (reference sequence). The CDR3 covers 14 residues. V lost 5 bases, J lost 4 bases, and 7 bases stayed unmatched. The CDR3, as DNA: TGTGCCAGTAGTCCCACAGGGGGAGAGTACGAGCAGTACTTC. It codes for CASSPTGGEYEQYF.

The J gene is TRBJ2-3, the V gene TRBV4-3; perhaps TRBD1 as D (5 bases). CDR3 length: 15 amino acids. Germline-derived CDR1 and CDR2 are LGHNA and YSLEER. With 1 base removed from V and 0 bases from J, the gap between germline ends came to 8 bases. CDR3 region: CASSQGGRSTDTQYF. The CDR3 nucleotides are TGCGCCAGCAGCCAAGGGGGCCGCAGCACAGATACGCAGTATTTT.

The rearrangement joins TRBV6-5 to TRBJ2-1, with TRBD2 matching 12 bases. The ends lost 5 bases at V and 7 bases at J; junction bases unmatched: 6. This CDR3 comprises 15 residues. Germline V gene data show CDR1 as MNHEY and CDR2 as SVGAGI. The CDR3 protein is CASSPTSGRTNEQFF. The DNA of the CDR3 is TGTGCCAGCAGTCCAACTAGCGGGAGGACGAATGAGCAGTTCTTC.

J is TRBJ1-3 and V is TRBV3-1 (or the pseudogene TRBV3-2); D is unresolved. V was cut by 4 bases and J by 2 bases, with 9 bases left in between. The CDR3 is made up of 14 amino acids. Per germline, CDR1 LGHDT and CDR2 YNNKEL (reference sequence). The CDR3 protein is CASSPRVAGNTIYF. CDR3 nucleotides: TGTGCCAGCAGCCCCCGCGTTGCTGGAAACACCATATATTTT.

The chain's CDR3 is CASSSDRAGQETQYF. CDR3 DNA sequence: TGTGCCAGCAGCTCAGACCGGGCAGGGCAAGAGACCCAGTACTTC. The genes are TRBV7-2 and TRBJ2-5; perhaps TRBD1 as D (5 bases). Trimming left V 4 bases short and J 2 bases short, with 14 bases between. This CDR3 has 15 residues. CDR1 is SGHTA, CDR2 FQGNSA, per germline.

The chain combines TRBV18 with TRBJ1-1; a weak D match, TRBD1 (5 bases). The CDR3 spans 14 residues. Germline V CDR1 and CDR2: KGHSH, LQKENI. V gave up 2 bases and J gave up 0 bases, with 7 bases separating them. This CDR3 reads CASSPRTMNTEAFF. Written as DNA, the CDR3 is TGTGCCAGCTCACCAAGGACAATGAACACTGAAGCTTTCTTT.

This clone was seen a handful of times. The genes are TRBV2 and TRBJ1-5; the match to TRBD1 covers 10 bases. Per the germline V gene, CDR1 is SNHLY and CDR2 is FYNNEI. Trimming cost V 4 bases and J 2 bases; bases outside gene matches: 8. The CDR3 extends over 17 amino acids. Here the CDR3 reads CASSGQGASMGNQPQHF. CDR3 nucleotide sequence: TGTGCCAGCAGTGGACAGGGGGCGTCTATGGGCAATCAGCCCCAGCATTTT.

This chain uses TRBV6-5 with TRBJ1-1; 9 bases match TRBD1. CDR1 is MNHEY and CDR2 is SVGAGI in the germline V gene. The CDR3 is 16 residues long. The trim removed 4 bases at V and 5 bases at J, leaving 11 bases unmatched. The CDR3 region is CASSSHRDRAGTEAFF. CDR3 nucleotide sequence: TGTGCCAGCAGTTCTCACCGGGACAGGGCCGGGACTGAAGCTTTCTTT.